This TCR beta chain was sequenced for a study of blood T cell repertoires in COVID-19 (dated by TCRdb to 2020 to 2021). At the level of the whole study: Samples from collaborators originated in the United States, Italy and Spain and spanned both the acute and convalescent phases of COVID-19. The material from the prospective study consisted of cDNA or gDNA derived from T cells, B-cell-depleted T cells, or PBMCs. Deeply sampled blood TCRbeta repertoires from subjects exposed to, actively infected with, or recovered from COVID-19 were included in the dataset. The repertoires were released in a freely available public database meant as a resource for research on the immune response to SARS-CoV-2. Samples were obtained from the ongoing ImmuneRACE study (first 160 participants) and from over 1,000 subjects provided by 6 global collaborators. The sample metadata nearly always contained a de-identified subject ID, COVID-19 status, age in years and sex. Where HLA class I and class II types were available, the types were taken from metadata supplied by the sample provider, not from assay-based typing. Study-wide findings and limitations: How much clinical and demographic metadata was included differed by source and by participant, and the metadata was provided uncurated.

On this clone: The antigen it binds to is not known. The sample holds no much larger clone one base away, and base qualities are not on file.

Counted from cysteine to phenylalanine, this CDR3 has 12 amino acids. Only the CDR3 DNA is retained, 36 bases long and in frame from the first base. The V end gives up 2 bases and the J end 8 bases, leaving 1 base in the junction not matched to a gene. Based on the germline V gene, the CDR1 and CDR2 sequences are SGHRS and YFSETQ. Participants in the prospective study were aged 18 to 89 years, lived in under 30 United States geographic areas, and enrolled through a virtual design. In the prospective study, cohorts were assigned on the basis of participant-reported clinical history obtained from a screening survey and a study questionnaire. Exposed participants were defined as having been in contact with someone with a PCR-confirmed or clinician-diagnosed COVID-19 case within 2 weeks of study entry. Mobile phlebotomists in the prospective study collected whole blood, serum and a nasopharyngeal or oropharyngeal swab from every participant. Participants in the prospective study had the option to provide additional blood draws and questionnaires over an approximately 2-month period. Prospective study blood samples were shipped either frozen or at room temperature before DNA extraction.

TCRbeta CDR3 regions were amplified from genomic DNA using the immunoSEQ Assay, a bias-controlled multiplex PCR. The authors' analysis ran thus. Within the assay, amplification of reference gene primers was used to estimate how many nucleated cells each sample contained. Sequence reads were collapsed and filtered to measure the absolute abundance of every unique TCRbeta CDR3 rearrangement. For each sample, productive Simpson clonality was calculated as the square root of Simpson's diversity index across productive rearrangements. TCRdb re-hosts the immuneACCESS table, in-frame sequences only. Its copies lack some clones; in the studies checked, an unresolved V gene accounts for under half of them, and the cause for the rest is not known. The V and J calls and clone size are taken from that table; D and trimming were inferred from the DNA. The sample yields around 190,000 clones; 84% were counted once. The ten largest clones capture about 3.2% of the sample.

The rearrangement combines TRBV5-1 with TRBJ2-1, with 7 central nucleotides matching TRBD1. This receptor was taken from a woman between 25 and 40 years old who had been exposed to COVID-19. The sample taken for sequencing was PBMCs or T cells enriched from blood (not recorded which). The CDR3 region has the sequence CASSFDRDEQFF. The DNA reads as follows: TGCGCCAGCAGCTTTGACAGGGATGAGCAGTTCTTC.